This record covers a single T cell receptor (beta chain). The antigen remains unidentified. The data derive from a study of cytomegalovirus exposure and HLA in healthy donors. Study results and caveats: While the bulk of TCR sequences proved rare, some public TCRs turned up in many donors. Researchers catalogued approximately 160 TCR beta chains as cytomegalovirus-associated.

Only in-frame clones appear in the TCRdb table, and some are missing; sequencing was by immunoSEQ multiplex PCR. The sample has fewer than 200,000 clones; around nine tenths are singletons. The CDR3 runs 16 residues. V trimming: 4 bases; J trimming: 1 base; junction bases outside the gene matches: 7. Germline CDR1 reads MNHEY; CDR2 reads SMNVEV (reference sequence). This receptor was identified in a man aged 30-40 years in good health and CMV-seropositive. The chain couples TRBV27 to TRBJ2-1; TRBD1 matches at 7 bases. The specimen sequenced was PBMCs. CDR3 sequence reads: CASSSSGTVSYNEQFF. CDR3 coding DNA: TGTGCCAGCAGTTCGTCCGGGACAGTATCCTACAATGAGCAGTTCTTC.